The 8 T cell receptor beta chains below come from one sample, sequenced in a study of blood T cell repertoires in COVID-19 (TCRdb year 2020). Library creation used the immunoSEQ multiplex PCR assay. TCRdb provides this immuneACCESS table in a form limited to in-frame rearrangements. Some clones are lacking; in checked studies, under half of them reflect an unresolved V gene, and why the rest are absent is not known. Counted in this sample were a few hundred thousand clones; around 84% of them appeared once. The ten largest clones capture around 4.1% of the sample. Sample: PBMCs or T cells enriched from blood (not recorded which). The source is a man aged 25 to 45 with acute COVID-19.

The chain employs TRBV7-9 and TRBJ1-4, with D unresolved. CDR1 SEHNR and CDR2 FQNEAQ come from the germline V gene (reference sequence). V shed 2 bases and J shed 6 bases, with 7 bases lying between them. The CDR3 length is 13 residues. CDR3 bases: TGTGCCAGCAGCTTAAGCGTATATGAAAAACTGTTTTTT. This codes for CASSLSVYEKLFF.

The chain employs TRBV14 and TRBJ2-1, with unresolved D. The V gene lost 0 bases and the J gene lost 8 bases, with 11 bases spanning the gap. Germline lookup yields CDR1 SGHDN and CDR2 FVKESK. The CDR3 runs 14 residues. The CDR3 region is CASSQDSGLDEQFF. The CDR3 bases are TGTGCCAGCAGCCAAGATTCCGGGTTGGATGAGCAGTTCTTC.

This clone was found once. The J gene is TRBJ2-1, the V gene TRBV6-1; 9 bases are shared with TRBD2. V dropped 4 bases and J dropped 0; count of bases not matched to a gene: 4. Germline V gives CDR1 MNHNS, CDR2 SASEGT. There are 16 residues in the CDR3. The CDR3 DNA sequence: TGTGCCAGCAGTGCGCTAGCGGGGAGCTCCTACAATGAGCAGTTCTTC. This gives the protein CASSALAGSSYNEQFF.

The genes are TRBV3-1 (or the pseudogene TRBV3-2) and TRBJ2-1; the D gene is possibly TRBD2 (5 bases). This CDR3 spans 16 amino acids. Trimming took off 0 bases at V and 0 bases at J, with 9 bases between the two ends. CDR1 is LGHDT, CDR2 YNNKEL, per germline (reference sequence). CDR3 coding DNA: TGTGCCAGCAGCCAAGATCAGGACTTCTCCTACAATGAGCAGTTCTTC. Its translation is CASSQDQDFSYNEQFF.

This chain connects TRBV4-2 to TRBJ2-1; 9 positions match TRBD1. Germline V gives CDR1 LGHNA, CDR2 YNFKEQ. The CDR3 contains 16 residues. After removal of 5 bases from V and 4 bases from J, the junction contained 9 bases not matched to a gene. The CDR3 loop reads CASSEGSGQGYNEQFF. Here the CDR3 DNA reads TGTGCCAGCAGCGAGGGGAGTGGACAGGGGTACAATGAGCAGTTCTTC.

Points on this clone: A single base separates this from a much larger clone, so it may be a read error. V usage is TRBV5-6 and J usage is TRBJ2-3; TRBD1 agrees at 9 bases. Trimming cost V 4 bases and J 3 bases; bases outside gene matches: 3. CDR3 size: 14 residues. Germline-derived CDR1 and CDR2 are SGHDT and YYEEEE. The CDR3 region is CASSRGQGTDTQYF. CDR3 in DNA: TGTGCCAGCAGCCGGGGACAGGGTACAGATACGCAGTATTTT.

CDR3 nucleotide sequence: TGTGCCAGCAGCTCCGGAGTTTATGAAAAACTGTTTTTT. It translates to CASSSGVYEKLFF. This rearrangement joins TRBV5-5 to TRBJ1-4; no firm D call. V lost 3 bases and J 6 bases, leaving 9 bases between the germline ends. This CDR3 is 13 amino acids long. Germline V lookup: CDR1 SGHKS, CDR2 YYEKEE (reference sequence). Filled out from reference TRBV5-5 and TRBJ1-4, the complete variable domain reads DAGVTQSPTHLIKTRGQQVTLRCSPISGHKSVSWYQQVLGQGPQFIFQYYEKEERGRGNFPDRFSARQFPNYSSELNVNALLLGDSALYLCASSSGVYEKLFFGSGTQLSVL.

V gene TRBV15 combines with J gene TRBJ2-2, with D possibly matching TRBD1 (5 bases). V lost 9 bases and J lost 6, with 14 bases in between. Germline V gene lookup returns CDR1 LNHNV and CDR2 YYDKDF (reference sequence). There are 13 residues in the CDR3. This CDR3 is CATGSGIAGELFF. In DNA, the CDR3 is TGTGCCACAGGTTCAGGGATTGCCGGGGAGCTGTTTTTT.